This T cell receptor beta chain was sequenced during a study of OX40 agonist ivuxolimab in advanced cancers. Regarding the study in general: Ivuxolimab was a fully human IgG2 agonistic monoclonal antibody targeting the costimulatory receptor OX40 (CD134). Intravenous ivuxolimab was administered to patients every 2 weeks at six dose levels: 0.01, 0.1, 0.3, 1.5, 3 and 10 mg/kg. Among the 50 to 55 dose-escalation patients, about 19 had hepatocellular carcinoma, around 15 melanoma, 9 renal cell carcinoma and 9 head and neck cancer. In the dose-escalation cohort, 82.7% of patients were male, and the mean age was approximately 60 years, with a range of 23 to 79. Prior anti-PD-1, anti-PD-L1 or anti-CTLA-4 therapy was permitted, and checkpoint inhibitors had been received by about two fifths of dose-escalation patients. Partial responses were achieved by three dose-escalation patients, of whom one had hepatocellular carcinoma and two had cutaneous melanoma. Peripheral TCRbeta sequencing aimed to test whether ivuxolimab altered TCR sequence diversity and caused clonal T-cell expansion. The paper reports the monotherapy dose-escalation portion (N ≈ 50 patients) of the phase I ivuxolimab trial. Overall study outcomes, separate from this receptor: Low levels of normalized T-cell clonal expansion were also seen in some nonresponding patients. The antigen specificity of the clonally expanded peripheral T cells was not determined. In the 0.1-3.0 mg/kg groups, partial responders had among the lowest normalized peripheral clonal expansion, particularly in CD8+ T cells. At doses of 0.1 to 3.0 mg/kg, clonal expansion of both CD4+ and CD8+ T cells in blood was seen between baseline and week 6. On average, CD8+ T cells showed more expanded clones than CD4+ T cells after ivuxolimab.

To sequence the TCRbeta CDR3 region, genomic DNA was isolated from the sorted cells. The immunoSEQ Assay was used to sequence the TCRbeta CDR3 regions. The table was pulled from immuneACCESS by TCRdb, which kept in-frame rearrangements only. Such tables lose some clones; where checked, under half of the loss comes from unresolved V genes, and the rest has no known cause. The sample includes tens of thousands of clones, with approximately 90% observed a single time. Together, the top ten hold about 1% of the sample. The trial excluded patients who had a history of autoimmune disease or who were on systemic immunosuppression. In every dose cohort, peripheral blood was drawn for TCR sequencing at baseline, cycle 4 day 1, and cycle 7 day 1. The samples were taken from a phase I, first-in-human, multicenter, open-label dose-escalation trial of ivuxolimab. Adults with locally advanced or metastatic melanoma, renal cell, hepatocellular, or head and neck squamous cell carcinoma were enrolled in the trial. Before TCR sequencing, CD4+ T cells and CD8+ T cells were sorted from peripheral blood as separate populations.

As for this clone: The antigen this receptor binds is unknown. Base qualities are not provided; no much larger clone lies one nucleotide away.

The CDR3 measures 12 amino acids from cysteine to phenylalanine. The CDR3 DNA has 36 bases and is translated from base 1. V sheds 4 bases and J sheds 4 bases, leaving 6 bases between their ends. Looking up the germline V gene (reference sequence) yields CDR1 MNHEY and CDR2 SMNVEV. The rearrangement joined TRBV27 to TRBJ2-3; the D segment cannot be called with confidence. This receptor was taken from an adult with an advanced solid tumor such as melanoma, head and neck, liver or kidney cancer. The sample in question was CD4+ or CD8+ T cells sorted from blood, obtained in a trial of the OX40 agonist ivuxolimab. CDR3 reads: CASSSQADTQYF. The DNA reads TGTGCCAGCAGTTCCCAGGCAGATACGCAGTATTTT.